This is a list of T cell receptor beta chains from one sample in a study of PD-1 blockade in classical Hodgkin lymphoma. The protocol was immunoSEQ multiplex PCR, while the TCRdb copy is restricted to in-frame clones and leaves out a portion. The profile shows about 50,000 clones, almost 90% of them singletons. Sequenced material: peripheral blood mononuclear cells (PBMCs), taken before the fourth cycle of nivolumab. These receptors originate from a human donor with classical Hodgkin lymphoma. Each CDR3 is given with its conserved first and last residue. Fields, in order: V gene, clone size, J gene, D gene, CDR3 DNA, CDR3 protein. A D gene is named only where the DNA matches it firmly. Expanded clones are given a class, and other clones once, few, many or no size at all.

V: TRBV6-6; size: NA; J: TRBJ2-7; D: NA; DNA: TGTGCCAGCAGTTCAATAATAACAGGGCCCGAGCAGTACTTC; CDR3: CASSSIITGPEQYF
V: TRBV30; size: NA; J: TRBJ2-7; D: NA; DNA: TGTGCCTGGATTAAACGAGGCTCCCACTACGAGCAGTACTTC; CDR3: CAWIKRGSHYEQYF
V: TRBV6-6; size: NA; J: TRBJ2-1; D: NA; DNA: TGTGCCAGCTCAGTTATAAGCGGCTACAATGAGCAGTTCTTC; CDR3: CASSVISGYNEQFF
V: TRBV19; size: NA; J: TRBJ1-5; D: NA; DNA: TGTGCCAGTAGACCCTCCCCGGGGTGGCAGCCCCAGCATTTT; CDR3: CASRPSPGWQPQHF
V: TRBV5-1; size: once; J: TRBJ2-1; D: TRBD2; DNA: TGCGCCAGCAGCTCCGGCGGCATCCAGGGAGGGGCCTACAATGAGCAGTTCTTC; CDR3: CASSSGGIQGGAYNEQFF
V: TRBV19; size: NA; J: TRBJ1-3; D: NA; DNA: TGTGCCAGTAGGAGTCGGGGCAGCTCTGGAAACACCATATATTTT; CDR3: CASRSRGSSGNTIYF
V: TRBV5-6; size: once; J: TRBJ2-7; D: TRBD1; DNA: TGTGCCAGCAGCCGGGGACAGGGGACCTCCTACGAGCAGTACTTC; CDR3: CASSRGQGTSYEQYF
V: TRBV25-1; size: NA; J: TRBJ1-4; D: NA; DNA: TGTGCCAGCAGCCAGGGCGCAACTAATGAAAAACTGTTTTTT; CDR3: CASSQGATNEKLFF
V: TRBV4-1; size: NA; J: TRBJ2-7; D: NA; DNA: TGCGCCAGCAGCCCGTACCTCGACGCGCCCTACGAGCAGTACTTC; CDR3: CASSPYLDAPYEQYF
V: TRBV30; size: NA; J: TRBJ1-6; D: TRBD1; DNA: TGTGCCTGGATGATTTACAGGGGGAGGGGTTCACCCCTCCACTTT; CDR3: CAWMIYRGRGSPLHF
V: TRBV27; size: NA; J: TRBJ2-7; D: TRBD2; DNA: TGTGCCAGCAGTGCCCGGACTAGCGGCGAGCAGTACTTC; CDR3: CASSARTSGEQYF
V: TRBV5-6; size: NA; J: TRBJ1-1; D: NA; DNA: TGTGCCAGCACCACTCTCGCGGCTACTGAAGCTTTCTTT; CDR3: CASTTLAATEAFF
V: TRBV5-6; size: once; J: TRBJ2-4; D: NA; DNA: TGTGCCAGCAGCTTGGCCGGAGGAGCATGGGCCAAAAACATTCAGTACTTC; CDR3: CASSLAGGAWAKNIQYF
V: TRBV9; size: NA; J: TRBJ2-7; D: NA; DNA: TGTGCCAGCAGCGTAGGAGGGGGGGGCTACGAGCAGTACTTC; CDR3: CASSVGGGGYEQYF
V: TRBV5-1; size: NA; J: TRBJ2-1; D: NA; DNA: TGCGCCAGCAGCTTGGTGGTGCTAGCAGACTACAATGAGCAGTTCTTC; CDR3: CASSLVVLADYNEQFF
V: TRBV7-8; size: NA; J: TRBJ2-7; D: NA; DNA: TGTGCCACCCATCCGGGGAATGCCCCCAGGGGACCCATCTCCTACGAGCAGTACTTC; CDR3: CATHPGNAPRGPISYEQYF
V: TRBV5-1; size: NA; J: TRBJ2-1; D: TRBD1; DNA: TGCGCCAGCAGCTTGGCGGCCGGGACAGGGGACAATGAGCAGTTCTTC; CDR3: CASSLAAGTGDNEQFF
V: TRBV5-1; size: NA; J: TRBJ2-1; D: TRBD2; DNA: TGCGCCAGCGGGCTAGCGGGAGGGCCCCGGAATGAGCAGTTCTTC; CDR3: CASGLAGGPRNEQFF
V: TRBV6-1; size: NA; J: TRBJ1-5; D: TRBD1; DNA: TGTGCCAGCATAGGACAGGGCAATCAGCCCCAGCATTTT; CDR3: CASIGQGNQPQHF
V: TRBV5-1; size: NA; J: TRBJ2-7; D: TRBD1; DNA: TGCGCCAGCAGCCCCCGGACAGGGCGAGCCTACAACCACTACGAGCAGTACTTC; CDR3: CASSPRTGRAYNHYEQYF
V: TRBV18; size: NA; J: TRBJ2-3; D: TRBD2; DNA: TGTGCCAGCTCACCGACTAGCGGGAGGTGGGATACGCAGTATTTT; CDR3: CASSPTSGRWDTQYF
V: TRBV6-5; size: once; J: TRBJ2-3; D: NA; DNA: TGTGCCAGCTCAAACGCGGGTCTGTTGCGTACGCAGTATTTT; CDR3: CASSNAGLLRTQYF
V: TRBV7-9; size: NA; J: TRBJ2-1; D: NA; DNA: TGTGCCAGCAGCAAACTAGTAGGTGAGCAGTTCTTC; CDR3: CASSKLVGEQFF
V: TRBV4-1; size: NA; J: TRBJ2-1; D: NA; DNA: TGCGCCAGCAGCCAAGGGCCGATCTCCTACAATGAGCAGTTCTTC; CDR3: CASSQGPISYNEQFF
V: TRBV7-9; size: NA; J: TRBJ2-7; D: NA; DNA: TGTGCCAGCACCGGATTCGTGGCAGGTTCTTCCTACGAGCAGTACTTC; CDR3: CASTGFVAGSSYEQYF
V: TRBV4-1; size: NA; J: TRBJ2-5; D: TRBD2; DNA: TGCGCCAGCAGCGGGAGGGCCTTGGGAGAGACCCAGTACTTC; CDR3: CASSGRALGETQYF
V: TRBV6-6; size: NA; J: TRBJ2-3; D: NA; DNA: TGTGCCAGCATGGGGGCGTCCGGCACAGATACGCAGTATTTT; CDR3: CASMGASGTDTQYF
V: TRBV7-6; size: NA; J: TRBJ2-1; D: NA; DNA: TGTGCCAGCAGCTTAGCGCCTTACAATGAGCAGTTCTTC; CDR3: CASSLAPYNEQFF
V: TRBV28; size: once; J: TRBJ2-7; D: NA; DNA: TGTGCCAGCAGTTTACCCAAGGGCTCCTACGAGCAGTACTTC; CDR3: CASSLPKGSYEQYF
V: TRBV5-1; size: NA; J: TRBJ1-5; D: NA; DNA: TGCGCCAGCAGCTTAGGCGGAAGCAATCAGCCCCAGCATTTT; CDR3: CASSLGGSNQPQHF
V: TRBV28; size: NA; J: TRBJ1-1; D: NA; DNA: TGTGCCAGCAGCCGACAGGAGGCTTTCTTT; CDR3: CASSRQEAFF
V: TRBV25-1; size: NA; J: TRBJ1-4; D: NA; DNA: TGTGCCAGCAGTGAACCCCGCCGGGGGTCCGAAAAACTGTTTTTT; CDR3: CASSEPRRGSEKLFF
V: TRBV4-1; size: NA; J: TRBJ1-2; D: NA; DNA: TGCGCCAGCAGCCTCGGGGACACAACTAACTATGGCTACACCTTC; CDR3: CASSLGDTTNYGYTF
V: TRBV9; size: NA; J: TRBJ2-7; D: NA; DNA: TGTGCCAGCAGCGTAGGACCGCAAACCTACGAGCAGTACTTC; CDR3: CASSVGPQTYEQYF
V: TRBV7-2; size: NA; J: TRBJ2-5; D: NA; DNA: TGTGCCAGCACCCTAGGGGGAGGAATTGAGACCCAGTACTTC; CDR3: CASTLGGGIETQYF
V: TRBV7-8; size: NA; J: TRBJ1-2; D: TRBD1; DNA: TGTGCCAGCAGCTTAGTAGGGGGGACAGGGAGGCGACAGGTCCGATATGGCTACACCTTC; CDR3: CASSLVGGTGRRQVRYGYTF
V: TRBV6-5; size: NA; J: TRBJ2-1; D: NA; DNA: TGTGCCAGCCGTGGACAGATTCCCTACAATGAGCAGTTCTTC; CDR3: CASRGQIPYNEQFF
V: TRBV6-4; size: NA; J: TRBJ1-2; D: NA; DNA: TGTGCCAGCAGTGACAACCGGGGCCACCTCTATGGCTACACCTTC; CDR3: CASSDNRGHLYGYTF
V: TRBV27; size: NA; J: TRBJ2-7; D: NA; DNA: TGTGCCAGCAGTTTATCTTCTGGGGGCTCCACACGGAAAGAGCAGTACTTC; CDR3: CASSLSSGGSTRKEQYF
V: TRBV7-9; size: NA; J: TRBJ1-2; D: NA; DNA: TGTGCCAGCAGCTTAAGAAGAATCGGCTACACCTTC; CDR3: CASSLRRIGYTF